Listed below are T cell receptor beta chains from one sample, sequenced in a study of cytomegalovirus exposure and HLA in healthy donors. Assay: immunoSEQ multiplex PCR; the TCRdb copy retains only in-frame clones and omits some. In the table there are about 120,000 clones, over 70% of which are singletons. Sequenced input: PBMCs. The receptors stem from a woman between 50 and 59 years old in good health and CMV-seronegative. Both conserved end residues are part of each CDR3. Fields, in order: clone size, J gene, V gene, D gene, CDR3 protein, CDR3 DNA. A D gene is named only where the DNA matches it firmly. Size is omitted from some rows. Given values are once, few, many or a class for expanded clones.

clone_size: NA; j_call: TRBJ2-2; v_call: TRBV18; d_call: TRBD1; cdr3_aa: CASSRGQGRVGELFF; cdr3_nt: TGTGCCAGCTCAAGAGGACAGGGAAGGGTCGGGGAGCTGTTTTTT
clone_size: NA; j_call: TRBJ2-3; v_call: TRBV28; d_call: TRBD1; cdr3_aa: CASRRTGESTDTQYF; cdr3_nt: TGTGCCAGCAGACGGACAGGGGAGTCCACGGATACGCAGTATTTT
clone_size: NA; j_call: TRBJ2-3; v_call: TRBV19; d_call: NA; cdr3_aa: CASISGTDTQYF; cdr3_nt: TGTGCCAGTATCTCGGGGACAGATACGCAGTATTTT
clone_size: NA; j_call: TRBJ2-2; v_call: TRBV6-5; d_call: NA; cdr3_aa: CASSYSRSTGELFF; cdr3_nt: TGTGCCAGCAGTTACTCACGGAGCACCGGGGAGCTGTTTTTT
clone_size: NA; j_call: TRBJ1-3; v_call: TRBV9; d_call: NA; cdr3_aa: CASSPSQGWAGNTIYF; cdr3_nt: TGTGCCAGCAGCCCATCCCAGGGTTGGGCTGGAAACACCATATATTTT
clone_size: NA; j_call: TRBJ1-3; v_call: TRBV6-5; d_call: NA; cdr3_aa: CASSYSPGDTIYF; cdr3_nt: TGTGCCAGCAGTTACTCCCCGGGGGACACCATATATTTT
clone_size: NA; j_call: TRBJ2-5; v_call: TRBV11-1; d_call: TRBD1; cdr3_aa: CASSLATGQGGETQYF; cdr3_nt: TGTGCCAGCAGCTTAGCGACCGGACAGGGGGGAGAGACCCAGTACTTC
clone_size: NA; j_call: TRBJ2-2; v_call: TRBV7-9; d_call: NA; cdr3_aa: CASSLRQNTGELFF; cdr3_nt: TGTGCCAGCAGCTTAAGACAGAACACCGGGGAGCTGTTTTTT
clone_size: NA; j_call: TRBJ2-1; v_call: TRBV27; d_call: TRBD2; cdr3_aa: CASSFGGSNEQFF; cdr3_nt: TGTGCCAGCAGTTTTGGCGGGAGCAATGAGCAGTTCTTC
clone_size: NA; j_call: TRBJ2-1; v_call: TRBV27; d_call: TRBD2; cdr3_aa: CASSPIYPLGGSYNEQFF; cdr3_nt: TGTGCCAGCAGTCCTATATACCCCTTGGGGGGGTCGTACAATGAGCAGTTCTTC
clone_size: NA; j_call: TRBJ1-2; v_call: TRBV28; d_call: TRBD1; cdr3_aa: CASSSGGNYGYTF; cdr3_nt: TGTGCCAGCAGTTCAGGGGGAAACTATGGCTACACCTTC
clone_size: NA; j_call: TRBJ2-5; v_call: TRBV11-2; d_call: NA; cdr3_aa: CASSLVAAEETQYF; cdr3_nt: TGTGCCAGCAGCTTAGTAGCGGCGGAAGAGACCCAGTACTTC
clone_size: NA; j_call: TRBJ1-2; v_call: TRBV12-5; d_call: NA; cdr3_aa: CASGLEGGPHGYTF; cdr3_nt: TGTGCTAGTGGTTTGGAAGGAGGGCCCCATGGCTACACCTTC
clone_size: once; j_call: TRBJ2-2; v_call: TRBV6-1; d_call: NA; cdr3_aa: CASRPQKTGELFF; cdr3_nt: TGTGCCAGCAGGCCACAGAAGACCGGGGAGCTGTTTTTT
clone_size: NA; j_call: TRBJ2-1; v_call: TRBV10-3; d_call: TRBD1; cdr3_aa: CAINPGQVDDEQFF; cdr3_nt: TGTGCCATCAACCCCGGACAGGTGGATGACGAGCAGTTCTTC
clone_size: NA; j_call: TRBJ1-1; v_call: TRBV19; d_call: NA; cdr3_aa: CASSILTGEAFF; cdr3_nt: TGTGCCAGTAGTATCCTAACAGGGGAAGCTTTCTTT
clone_size: NA; j_call: TRBJ2-3; v_call: TRBV10-2; d_call: TRBD2; cdr3_aa: CASSDPPGGRDTQYF; cdr3_nt: TGCGCCAGCAGTGACCCCCCCGGGGGGAGGGATACGCAGTATTTT
clone_size: NA; j_call: TRBJ2-7; v_call: TRBV6-5; d_call: TRBD1; cdr3_aa: CASSYSRDRSYEQYF; cdr3_nt: TGTGCCAGCAGTTACAGTAGGGACAGATCCTACGAGCAGTACTTC
clone_size: NA; j_call: TRBJ2-3; v_call: TRBV7-9; d_call: NA; cdr3_aa: CASSAVGGMDTQYF; cdr3_nt: TGTGCCAGCAGCGCAGTCGGCGGGATGGATACGCAGTATTTT
clone_size: NA; j_call: TRBJ2-2; v_call: TRBV19; d_call: TRBD1; cdr3_aa: CATTDRGDTGELFF; cdr3_nt: TGTGCCACCACGGACAGGGGAGACACCGGGGAGCTGTTTTTT
clone_size: NA; j_call: TRBJ2-7; v_call: TRBV7-9; d_call: TRBD1; cdr3_aa: CSSSLGTGRREQYF; cdr3_nt: TGTTCCAGCAGCCTCGGGACAGGTCGTCGGGAGCAGTACTTC
clone_size: NA; j_call: TRBJ2-5; v_call: TRBV19; d_call: NA; cdr3_aa: CASSAFLQETQYF; cdr3_nt: TGTGCCAGTAGTGCGTTCCTCCAAGAGACCCAGTACTTC
clone_size: NA; j_call: TRBJ2-5; v_call: TRBV6-5; d_call: TRBD1; cdr3_aa: CASSRDSQETQYF; cdr3_nt: TGTGCCAGCAGTCGGGACAGCCAAGAGACCCAGTACTTC
clone_size: few; j_call: TRBJ1-6; v_call: TRBV2; d_call: NA; cdr3_aa: CASSGQGSSYNSPLHF; cdr3_nt: TGTGCCAGCAGTGGCCAGGGGAGCTCCTATAATTCACCCCTCCACTTT
clone_size: NA; j_call: TRBJ2-1; v_call: TRBV29-1; d_call: NA; cdr3_aa: CSVKEVSYNEQFF; cdr3_nt: TGCAGCGTTAAGGAGGTCTCCTACAATGAGCAGTTCTTC
clone_size: few; j_call: TRBJ2-2; v_call: TRBV19; d_call: NA; cdr3_aa: CASLRREPGELFF; cdr3_nt: TGTGCCAGTCTGAGGAGGGAGCCCGGGGAGCTGTTTTTT
clone_size: NA; j_call: TRBJ1-6; v_call: TRBV30; d_call: NA; cdr3_aa: CAWSGPRRGNSPLHF; cdr3_nt: TGTGCCTGGAGTGGCCCCAGGAGGGGTAATTCACCCCTCCACTTT
clone_size: once; j_call: TRBJ1-5; v_call: TRBV19; d_call: NA; cdr3_aa: CASSMGGGPNQPQHF; cdr3_nt: TGTGCCAGTAGTATGGGAGGGGGGCCCAATCAGCCCCAGCATTTT
clone_size: NA; j_call: TRBJ2-1; v_call: TRBV9; d_call: TRBD2; cdr3_aa: CASSLPRTSGRSSYNEQFF; cdr3_nt: TGTGCCAGCAGCCTCCCGCGGACTAGCGGGCGTAGCTCCTACAATGAGCAGTTCTTC
clone_size: NA; j_call: TRBJ2-5; v_call: TRBV7-9; d_call: NA; cdr3_aa: CASSSRTKETQYF; cdr3_nt: TGTGCCAGCAGCTCCCGGACTAAAGAGACCCAGTACTTC
clone_size: once; j_call: TRBJ2-7; v_call: TRBV28; d_call: NA; cdr3_aa: CASRPAASYEQYF; cdr3_nt: TGTGCCAGCAGGCCAGCGGCCTCCTACGAGCAGTACTTC
clone_size: NA; j_call: TRBJ1-2; v_call: TRBV28; d_call: NA; cdr3_aa: CASARVSGYTF; cdr3_nt: TGTGCCAGCGCGAGGGTTTCGGGCTACACCTTC
clone_size: NA; j_call: TRBJ2-3; v_call: TRBV4-1; d_call: TRBD2; cdr3_aa: CASSQDLPGRATDTQYF; cdr3_nt: TGCGCCAGCAGCCAAGATCTCCCAGGGAGGGCAACAGATACGCAGTATTTT
clone_size: NA; j_call: TRBJ2-2; v_call: TRBV5-8; d_call: NA; cdr3_aa: CASSFSRDSTGELFF; cdr3_nt: TGTGCCAGCAGCTTTTCAAGGGACTCCACCGGGGAGCTGTTTTTT
clone_size: NA; j_call: TRBJ2-2; v_call: TRBV14; d_call: NA; cdr3_aa: CASSQPLANTGELFF; cdr3_nt: TGTGCCAGCAGCCAACCTCTCGCGAACACCGGGGAGCTGTTTTTT
clone_size: NA; j_call: TRBJ2-7; v_call: TRBV6-6; d_call: TRBD2; cdr3_aa: CASRLLSGRGVNEQYF; cdr3_nt: TGTGCCAGCAGACTACTAAGCGGGAGGGGGGTTAACGAGCAGTACTTC
clone_size: NA; j_call: TRBJ1-5; v_call: TRBV5-8; d_call: TRBD1; cdr3_aa: CASSETGQTNQPQHF; cdr3_nt: TGTGCCAGCAGCGAAACGGGACAGACAAATCAGCCCCAGCATTTT
clone_size: many; j_call: TRBJ2-3; v_call: TRBV5-6; d_call: NA; cdr3_aa: CASSLTSSTDTQYF; cdr3_nt: TGTGCCAGCAGCTTAACTAGTAGCACAGATACGCAGTATTTT
clone_size: NA; j_call: TRBJ2-3; v_call: TRBV21-1; d_call: NA; cdr3_aa: CAILFGDTDTQYF; cdr3_nt: TGTGCCATACTGTTCGGGGACACAGATACGCAGTATTTT
clone_size: NA; j_call: TRBJ1-5; v_call: TRBV19; d_call: TRBD1; cdr3_aa: CASSAGTGGSNQPQHF; cdr3_nt: TGTGCCAGTAGTGCCGGGACAGGGGGAAGCAATCAGCCCCAGCATTTT
clone_size: NA; j_call: TRBJ2-1; v_call: TRBV7-9; d_call: NA; cdr3_aa: CASSLRRQGGDNEQFF; cdr3_nt: TGTGCCAGCAGCTTAAGGCGCCAGGGGGGAGACAATGAGCAGTTCTTC
clone_size: few; j_call: TRBJ2-7; v_call: TRBV6-1; d_call: NA; cdr3_aa: CASSSSAHPYEQYF; cdr3_nt: TGTGCCAGCAGTTCTAGCGCACATCCCTACGAGCAGTACTTC
clone_size: few; j_call: TRBJ1-5; v_call: TRBV5-8; d_call: NA; cdr3_aa: CASDSRGKEPQHF; cdr3_nt: TGTGCCAGCGATAGTAGGGGTAAGGAGCCCCAGCATTTT
clone_size: NA; j_call: TRBJ2-7; v_call: TRBV9; d_call: NA; cdr3_aa: CASSVRESYEQYF; cdr3_nt: TGTGCCAGCAGCGTCCGGGAATCCTACGAGCAGTACTTC
clone_size: NA; j_call: TRBJ2-5; v_call: TRBV18; d_call: TRBD2; cdr3_aa: CASSRAGLGGTQETQYF; cdr3_nt: TGTGCCAGCTCACGCGCGGGACTAGGGGGTACACAAGAGACCCAGTACTTC
clone_size: NA; j_call: TRBJ1-1; v_call: TRBV27; d_call: NA; cdr3_aa: CASGTEINTEAFF; cdr3_nt: TGTGCCAGCGGAACAGAGATAAACACTGAAGCTTTCTTT
clone_size: NA; j_call: TRBJ2-7; v_call: TRBV7-9; d_call: TRBD1; cdr3_aa: CALGQGGSYEQYF; cdr3_nt: TGTGCCCTCGGACAGGGGGGCTCCTACGAGCAGTACTTC
clone_size: NA; j_call: TRBJ2-7; v_call: TRBV7-2; d_call: NA; cdr3_aa: CASSFVALNYEQYF; cdr3_nt: TGTGCCAGCAGCTTTGTGGCCTTGAATTACGAGCAGTACTTC
clone_size: NA; j_call: TRBJ1-3; v_call: TRBV30; d_call: NA; cdr3_aa: CAWRRQISSGNTIYF; cdr3_nt: TGTGCCTGGAGGCGACAGATAAGCTCTGGAAACACCATATATTTT
clone_size: NA; j_call: TRBJ2-1; v_call: TRBV7-3; d_call: NA; cdr3_aa: CASSLMVVSYNEQFF; cdr3_nt: TGTGCCAGCAGCTTGATGGTAGTATCCTACAATGAGCAGTTCTTC
clone_size: NA; j_call: TRBJ2-1; v_call: TRBV19; d_call: TRBD2; cdr3_aa: CASSSRWLAGARTYNEQFF; cdr3_nt: TGTGCCAGTAGTAGTCGGTGGCTAGCGGGAGCTAGAACCTACAATGAGCAGTTCTTC
clone_size: NA; j_call: TRBJ2-7; v_call: TRBV5-4; d_call: TRBD2; cdr3_aa: CASRSTPGLAGLYEQYF; cdr3_nt: TGTGCCAGCAGATCTACCCCGGGACTAGCGGGCTTATACGAGCAGTACTTC